This entry concerns a single TCR beta chain. This clone was detected only a few times. No cognate antigen has been identified for it. No per-base quality is available; no much larger clone lies one base away. TCRbeta CDR3 regions were immunosequenced from genomic DNA with the immunoSEQ Assay. Before high-throughput sequencing, genomic DNA was amplified using bias-controlled multiplex PCR. Regarding the original processing steps: To quantify the absolute abundance of each unique TCRbeta CDR3 region, the sequences were collapsed and filtered. Clonality, defined as 1 minus Pielou's evenness, was calculated using only productive rearrangements. A previously published method was used to identify clones whose frequencies were significantly greater in on-treatment samples than in baseline samples. TCRdb mirrors the immuneACCESS table, restricted to in-frame sequences. Some clones are absent from its copies; in checked studies, under half trace to an unresolved V gene, and the reason for the others is unknown. D and trimming come from the DNA, and the V and J calls and clone size come from that table. This sample comprises 2,000 or so clones, under 75% of them detected only once. The top ten clonotypes cover over 12% of the sample.

The data derive from a study of sequential checkpoint blockade in melanoma (dated by TCRdb to 2018 to 2020). About the investigation overall: Patients were assigned by 1:1 randomization to either first-line nivolumab followed by ipilimumab (arm A) or ipilimumab followed by nivolumab (arm B). Both trial sequences were followed by maintenance nivolumab. The full study reports these points: Validation of the response-prediction model combining TCR metrics and mutation burden is needed in larger, independent patient cohorts.

From a lookup of the germline V gene, CDR1 and CDR2 are SGHDT and YYEEEE. The CDR3 runs 13 residues from the cysteine to the phenylalanine. Just the 39-base CDR3 DNA is kept, in frame starting at base 1. Cut back by 6 bases and 3 bases, the V and J ends lie 12 bases apart. Per the publication, the treatment or condition label means: randomized to nivolumab then ipilimumab (arm A) or the reverse (arm B). No trial patient had received prior DNA-damaging chemotherapy. A FACS Aria II flow cytometer was used to sort live CD3+CD8+ cells that were negative for CD19 and CD56 from thawed PBMCs. Samples came from patients with melanoma in CheckMate 064, a randomized, open-label phase II trial of sequential checkpoint blockade. Peripheral blood mononuclear cells were obtained through leukapheresis, purified using Ficoll-Paque, and frozen in human serum containing roughly 9.8% DMSO. Right after sorting, the blood CD3+CD8+ cells were verified to be >95% pure, and DNA extraction followed.

The receptor was derived from a human patient with melanoma. Some clones in this sample may be carry-over from other donors' samples. The V gene is TRBV5-6 and the J gene is TRBJ1-2; TRBD1 might be the D gene, on 6 matching bases. The sample here was CD8+ T cells sorted from blood (inferred from file names), taken from a patient given nivolumab and ipilimumab in sequence. The nucleotides read TGTGCCAGCAACCGACAGGACTACTATGGCTACACCTTC. This is translated as CASNRQDYYGYTF.